This passage covers 20 T cell receptor beta chains from one sample sequenced in a study of human T cells and chemical hapten exposure. Each CDR3 protein gets one entry after TCRdb re-called the RACE reads with MiXCR. Altogether about 80,000 distinct CDR3 sequences are present, 14% being singletons, with the ten largest covering 4.6%. Time point denoted: pre-sensitization, week 0. The treatment is: therapeutic diphenylcyclopropenone sensitization with weekly scalp DPC. Sample: whole blood, taken in connection with sensitization to the hapten diphenylcyclopropenone (DPC). The source is a woman in her 50s with alopecia areata. Some clones in this sample may be carry-over from other donors' samples.

This CDR3 is CSARNSYEQYF. CDR3 coding DNA: TGCAGTGCTAGAAACTCCTACGAGCAGTACTTC. This chain links TRBV20-1 with TRBJ2-7, with no clear D. Trimming removed 2 bases from V and 0 bases from J, with 2 bases in between. Germline lookup yields CDR1 DFQATT and CDR2 SNEGSKA (reference sequence). The CDR3 spans 11 residues.

This clonotype appeared a few times. The chain links TRBV19 to TRBJ2-1; TRBD2 agrees at 11 bases. The germline V gene has CDR1 LNHDA and CDR2 SQIVND (reference sequence). V shed 5 bases, J shed 7 bases, and the junction held 10 bases outside the gene matches. The length of the CDR3 is 16 residues. Here the CDR3 DNA reads TGTGCCAGTAGTCCCCAGACTAGCGGGACTACTAATGAGCAGTTCTTC. Its translation is CASSPQTSGTTNEQFF.

This clonotype was counted only a few times. The J gene is TRBJ2-3, the V gene TRBV20-1; TRBD2 matches 7 bases. The V segment lost 1 base and the J segment 0 bases; nucleotides outside the gene matches: 13. The CDR3 consists of 18 residues. The germline V gene encodes CDR1 DFQATT and CDR2 SNEGSKA (reference sequence). For the CDR3, the DNA is TGCAGTGCTAGAGTTTTAGGGGCGGGAGTACCGAGCACAGATACGCAGTATTTT. This gives the protein CSARVLGAGVPSTDTQYF.

The chain employs TRBV2 and TRBJ2-7, with D hard to call. The CDR3 sequence is 12 residues long. The V and J ends lost 4 bases and 4 bases respectively, with 8 bases between them. Germline V gene lookup returns CDR1 SNHLY and CDR2 FYNNEI. The CDR3 reads CASSVVGYEQYF. CDR3 in DNA: TGTGCCAGCAGTGTGGTCGGGTACGAGCAGTACTTC.

J is TRBJ1-5 and V is TRBV2, with TRBD1 matching over 9 bases. This CDR3 contains 16 residues. The J segment lost 3 bases and the V segment lost 5 bases, leaving 8 bases of the junction unmatched. Germline CDR1 and CDR2: SNHLY and FYNNEI. Here the CDR3 DNA reads TGTGCCAGCAGTACTCCGGGACAGGGCATCAATCAGCCCCAGCATTTT. Its translation is CASSTPGQGINQPQHF.

The chain has TRBV6-2 or TRBV6-3 and TRBJ2-7; D may be TRBD2 (6 bases). With 7 bases removed from V and 4 bases from J, the gap between germline ends came to 14 bases. The germline V gene has CDR1 MNHEY and CDR2 SVGEGT. The CDR3 runs 13 residues. DNA of the CDR3: TGTGCCAGCACGCGGGACGGAAAGTACGAGCAGTACTTC. Translating gives CASTRDGKYEQYF.

The chain recombines TRBV11-2 with TRBJ2-1; 13 bases are shared with TRBD2. Germline lookup yields CDR1 SGHAT and CDR2 FQNNGV. CDR3 length equals 14 residues. The trim removed 6 bases at V and 6 bases at J, leaving 2 bases unmatched. The DNA for the CDR3 is TGTGCCAGCAGTGGACTAGCGGGAGTCAATGAGCAGTTCTTC. Its translation: CASSGLAGVNEQFF. The full variable domain, in which reference TRBV11-2 and TRBJ2-1 provide the parts outside the CDR3, is EAGVAQSPRYKIIEKRQSVAFWCNPISGHATLYWYQQILGQGPKLLIQFQNNGVVDDSQLPKDRFSAERLKGVDSTLKIQPAKLEDSAVYLCASSGLAGVNEQFFGPGTRLTVL.

This clonotype was recorded many times. V gene TRBV28 combines with J gene TRBJ1-4; tentative D call: TRBD1 (5 bases). The CDR3 extends over 14 amino acids. Germline V lookup: CDR1 MDHEN, CDR2 SYDVKM. Trimming stripped 6 bases from V and 3 bases from J, with 11 bases between. The CDR3 protein is CASSPGTANEKLFF. The CDR3 coding sequence is TGTGCCAGCAGCCCTGGGACCGCTAATGAAAAACTGTTTTTT.

This clonotype was observed a few times. This chain connects TRBV6-2 or TRBV6-3 to TRBJ2-3; 10 nucleotides agree with TRBD2. V gave up 8 bases and J gave up 4 bases; unmatched junction bases: 12. CDR3 length equals 16 residues. Germline V CDR1 and CDR2: MNHEY, SVGEGT. The CDR3 here is CASPQREGRVADTQYF. In nucleotides, the CDR3 is TGTGCCAGCCCCCAGCGGGAGGGCCGGGTGGCAGATACGCAGTATTTT.

This clonotype was recorded many times. This chain uses TRBV5-1 with TRBJ1-3; no definite D call. V was shortened by 4 bases and J by 0 bases, with 11 bases between the two germline ends. The germline V gene has CDR1 SGHRS and CDR2 YFSETQ. The CDR3 sequence is 15 residues long. This chain's CDR3 is CASSVDGLSGNTIYF. The CDR3 region has the DNA TGCGCCAGCAGCGTGGACGGCCTCTCTGGAAACACCATATATTTT.

This chain links TRBV18 with TRBJ2-1; 10 bases match TRBD1. V lost 6 bases and J lost 0; bases outside the gene matches: 8. The germline V gene has CDR1 KGHSH and CDR2 LQKENI. The CDR3 spans 17 residues. CDR3: CASSLLGQGSSYNEQFF. CDR3 bases: TGTGCCAGCTCCCTACTGGGACAGGGGAGCTCCTACAATGAGCAGTTCTTC.

This clonotype was seen more than once but under ten times. The chain couples TRBV18 to TRBJ2-3; 14 bases line up with TRBD2. The CDR3 totals 16 residues. Germline V gene sequence: CDR1 KGHSH, CDR2 LQKENI. After removal of 1 base from V and 4 bases from J, the junction contained 1 base not matched to a gene. The CDR3 loop is CASSPLGLAGADTQYF. The CDR3 DNA follows: TGTGCCAGCTCACCACTGGGACTAGCGGGAGCAGATACGCAGTATTTT.

This clonotype was seen repeatedly, ten times or more. The chain combines TRBV9 with TRBJ1-1; D unclear. Germline V gene lookup returns CDR1 SGDLS and CDR2 YYNGEE. The V gene lost 0 bases and the J gene lost 3 bases, with 6 bases spanning the gap. The CDR3 is made up of 13 amino acids. The chain's CDR3 is CASSVATDTEAFF. CDR3 nucleotide sequence: TGTGCCAGCAGCGTAGCGACGGACACTGAAGCTTTCTTT.

In DNA form, the CDR3 reads TGCAGCGTTGACGTCAGTAAAAACATTCAGTACTTC. Its translation is CSVDVSKNIQYF. This sequence joins TRBV29-1 and TRBJ2-4; D ambiguous. V dropped 3 bases and J dropped 4 bases, with 7 bases sitting between them. This CDR3 spans 12 amino acids. CDR1 is SQVTM and CDR2 is ANQGSEA in the germline V gene.

In this sample, this clonotype turned up a few times. The chain carries TRBV6-1 and TRBJ2-3; 7 bases map to TRBD2. This CDR3 is 18 amino acids long. Germline-derived CDR1 and CDR2 are MNHNS and SASEGT. The J segment lost 0 bases and the V segment lost 0 bases, leaving 9 bases of the junction unmatched. In DNA, the CDR3 is TGTGCCAGCAGTGAAGCGCGTCTAGCGGTCGCTAGCACAGATACGCAGTATTTT. Encoded protein: CASSEARLAVASTDTQYF.

This clonotype was counted between two and nine times. V is TRBV18 and J is TRBJ2-5; 12 nucleotides agree with TRBD2. The germline V gene has CDR1 KGHSH and CDR2 LQKENI. J was trimmed by 5 bases and V by 3 bases; bases with no gene match: 7. The CDR3 spans 16 residues. CDR3 loop: CASSPRLAGAVETQYF. The DNA of the CDR3 is TGTGCCAGCTCACCGAGACTAGCGGGAGCTGTGGAGACCCAGTACTTC.

The rearrangement uses TRBV7-2 and TRBJ2-3, with 9 bases that match TRBD2. Germline assignment: CDR1 SGHTA and CDR2 FQGNSA. V was pared by 3 bases and J by 1 base, with 8 bases of the junction left unmatched. CDR3 size: 17 residues. CDR3 DNA sequence: TGTGCCAGCAGCTTTAAGGCGGGAGGGCTGGGCACAGATACGCAGTATTTT. It yields the protein CASSFKAGGLGTDTQYF.

CDR3 region: CASSQGAGNQPQHF. CDR3 coding DNA: TGTGCCAGCTCACAGGGGGCAGGCAATCAGCCCCAGCATTTT. The gene calls are TRBV18 and TRBJ1-5; 7 bases agree with TRBD1. Germline CDR1 and CDR2: KGHSH and LQKENI. Germline trimming cut 4 bases from V and 2 bases from J; bases unmatched to any gene: 2. The CDR3 is made up of 14 amino acids.

This clonotype was counted many times. This chain uses TRBV6-5 with TRBJ2-7; TRBD2 is a possible D gene (6 bases). The CDR3 has 15 residues. Germline-derived CDR1 and CDR2 are MNHEY and SVGAGI. V lost 2 bases to trimming and J lost 2 bases, with 13 bases between them. The CDR3, as DNA: TGTGCCAGCAGTTACGGGAGGACCGTACCCTACGAGCAGTACTTC. Its protein product is CASSYGRTVPYEQYF.

V gene TRBV10-3 combines with J gene TRBJ2-2; D tentatively reads TRBD1 or TRBD2 (5 bases each). The germline CDR1 and CDR2 sequences are ENHRY and SYGVKD. V was shortened by 2 bases and J by 2 bases, with 9 bases between the two germline ends. The CDR3 is 15 amino acids. The chain's CDR3 is CAISEPRDNTGELFF. The CDR3 DNA reads as TGTGCCATCAGTGAGCCCAGGGACAACACCGGGGAGCTGTTTTTT.